Listed here is a single T cell receptor (beta chain). These data belong to a study of cytomegalovirus exposure and HLA in healthy donors. PCR amplification relied on 60 Vbeta primers (plus 13 Jbeta primers). Clones were sequenced by immunoSEQ multiplex PCR, and TCRdb holds only the in-frame ones, with some missing. In the table there are nearly 300,000 clones, roughly 88% of which are singletons. The CDR3 is 15 amino acids. The V gene's germline CDR1 is SGHRS and CDR2 YFSETQ. The J gene is TRBJ2-5, the V gene TRBV5-1; 8 bases map to TRBD1. The DNA end lines up better with TRBJ2-7; the J call may be wrong. Sequencing was performed on PBMCs. The sequence was obtained from a man between 35 and 55 years old in good health and CMV-seropositive. The CDR3 loop is CASSPIQGALNEQYF. Written as DNA, the CDR3 is TGCGCCAGCAGCCCTATCCAGGGGGCGCTGAACGAGCAGTACTTC.